What follows describes a single T cell receptor (beta chain). Its antigen is currently unknown. Per the germline V gene, CDR1 is PRHDT and CDR2 is FYEKMQ (reference sequence). Trimming took 5 bases from V and 6 from J; bases not matched to a gene: 7. The CDR3 contains 14 residues. Use of 60 Vbeta and 13 Jbeta primers characterized the PCR. Produced via immunoSEQ multiplex PCR; TCRdb's table is partial and in-frame only. The table records over 150,000 clones, approximately 80% of them present only once. This record comes from a study of cytomegalovirus exposure and HLA in healthy donors. General study results and limits: Association of a missense DCLRE1C variant with TCR beta V- and J-gene trimming was reported in a later analysis. About 90% or about 30% of the time was how often most TCR beta V segments were productive, according to an earlier analysis. Later, an analysis found that common viral pathogens appeared to be linked with several of the most significant clusters. Using the classifier, cytomegalovirus status was reportedly diagnosed with high specificity and sensitivity.

This chain links TRBV13 with TRBJ2-7; 10 positions agree with TRBD1. Sample: PBMCs. The TCR originated in a woman aged 25 to 39 in good health and CMV-seronegative. CDR3 bases: TGTGCCAGCAGCGTCAGACAGGGGGCGCGCGAGCAGTACTTC. It yields the protein CASSVRQGAREQYF.